Below, one TCR beta chain is given with its context. This specimen belongs to a study of OX40 agonist ivuxolimab in advanced cancers. Germline V gene sequence: CDR1 SNHLY, CDR2 FYNNEI. The CDR3 length is 13 residues. J gave up 6 bases and V 7 bases, and 8 bases lay outside the gene matches. This table comes from immunoSEQ multiplex PCR, and its TCRdb copy is limited to in-frame clones, with some not included. In the table there are roughly 80,000 clones, 90% of which are singletons. The sequence came from an adult with an advanced solid tumor such as melanoma, head and neck, liver or kidney cancer. This sample comprised CD4+ or CD8+ T cells sorted from blood, obtained in a trial of the OX40 agonist ivuxolimab. The chain carries TRBV2 and TRBJ1-1, with 7 bases aligning to TRBD1. Here the CDR3 reads CASIRDRKAEAFF. CDR3 DNA: TGTGCCAGCATTCGGGACAGAAAGGCTGAAGCTTTCTTT.